The 11 T cell receptor beta chains below were found in one sample sequenced in a study of technical replicates of blood from several donors. Profiling relied on immunoSEQ multiplex PCR, and the TCRdb table lists in-frame clones only, not all of them. The sample lists about 79,000 clones, more than 85% occurring once. The sequencing input was T cells isolated from PBMCs. Receptors originate from a human donor in good health. Some clones in this sample may be carry-over from other donors' samples.

CDR3 sequence (DNA): TGTGCCAGCAGTAGGGGCGGGAGGGCAATGTACGAGCAGTACTTC. Translated: CASSRGGRAMYEQYF. The gene calls are TRBV6-5 and TRBJ2-7; 9 positions match TRBD2. Looked up from germline, CDR1 is MNHEY and CDR2 is SVGAGI. The CDR3 spans 15 residues. The V gene end was trimmed by 5 bases and the J gene end by 4 bases; junction bases not matched to a gene: 9.

The chain carries TRBV7-3 and TRBJ2-5; 7 bases align to TRBD2. Trimming removed 5 bases from V and 1 base from J; junction bases left unmatched: 1. The germline gives CDR1 SGHTA, CDR2 FQGTGA. The CDR3 spans 13 residues. The DNA of the CDR3 is TGTGCCAGCAGCCGGACTAGCCAAGAGACCCAGTACTTC. This encodes CASSRTSQETQYF.

This clone was recorded once. The chain carries TRBV6-5 and TRBJ2-7; 8 bases align to TRBD1. The J segment lost 5 bases and the V segment lost 3 bases, leaving 9 bases of the junction unmatched. Germline lookup yields CDR1 MNHEY and CDR2 SVGAGI. The CDR3 totals 15 residues. The CDR3, as DNA: TGTGCCAGCAGTTATGGTCCGCAGGGGGCGAACGAGCAGTACTTC. Translation gives CASSYGPQGANEQYF.

There are a few counts of this clone. The chain recombines TRBV4-2 with TRBJ2-7, with TRBD2 matching 11 bases. With V trimmed by 1 base and J by 0 bases, 8 bases remained unmatched. Germline CDR1 reads LGHNA; CDR2 reads YNFKEQ. The CDR3 has 18 residues. The CDR3 loop reads CASSQGPSGRTSSYEQYF. CDR3 nucleotide sequence: TGTGCCAGCAGCCAAGGCCCTAGCGGGAGGACTAGCTCCTACGAGCAGTACTTC.

The chain couples TRBV19 to TRBJ1-1; unclear D gene. Germline CDR1 reads LNHDA; CDR2 reads SQIVND (reference sequence). The V and J ends lost 6 bases and 4 bases respectively, with 9 bases between them. This CDR3 has 12 amino acids. In DNA, the CDR3 is TGTGCCAGTAGGGGAGGGAGCACTGAAGCTTTCTTT. Residues: CASRGGSTEAFF.

This rearrangement joins TRBV4-1 to TRBJ1-2; 12 nucleotides match TRBD1. Germline CDR1 MGHRA, CDR2 YSYEKL. The CDR3 is 18 residues long. The V gene end was trimmed by 6 bases and the J gene end by 3 bases; junction bases not matched to a gene: 14. CDR3 DNA: TGCGCCAGCAGGCAAACCCGGGACAGGGGGCCTTTTGACTATGGCTACACCTTC. It specifies CASRQTRDRGPFDYGYTF.

The rearrangement joins TRBV7-2 to TRBJ2-1; D remains ambiguous. This CDR3 is 14 amino acids long. Germline CDR1 reads SGHTA; CDR2 reads FQGNSA. Trimming stripped 1 base from V and 6 bases from J, with 10 bases between. CDR3 protein: CASSLGIGFNEQFF. The CDR3 region has the DNA TGTGCCAGCAGCTTAGGGATCGGGTTCAATGAGCAGTTCTTC. Looking up the rest from reference TRBV7-2 and TRBJ2-1 gives the full variable domain: GAGVSQSPSNKVTEKGKDVELRCDPISGHTALYWYRQSLGQGLEFLIYFQGNSAPDKSGLPSDRFSAERTGGSVSTLTIQRTQQEDSAVYLCASSLGIGFNEQFFGPGTRLTVL.

This chain links TRBV7-8 with TRBJ2-3; the match to TRBD2 covers 9 bases. CDR3 length: 15 amino acids. Germline loops: CDR1 SGHVS, CDR2 FQNEAQ. V dropped 5 bases and J dropped 3; count of bases not matched to a gene: 6. CDR3 in amino acids: CASSISGSSTDTQYF. The DNA for the CDR3 is TGTGCCAGCAGCATTAGCGGGAGCAGTACAGATACGCAGTATTTT.

The genes are TRBV5-6 and TRBJ1-1; tentatively, D is TRBD1 (5 bases). The CDR3 runs to 14 residues. V was cut by 4 bases and J by 2 bases, with 12 bases left in between. Germline-derived CDR1 and CDR2 are SGHDT and YYEEEE. The CDR3 nucleotides read TGTGCCAGCAGCGGGACTCCAGTTAACACTGAAGCTTTCTTT. It specifies CASSGTPVNTEAFF. Supplemented by reference TRBV5-6 and TRBJ1-1, the full variable domain reads DAGVTQSPTHLIKTRGQQVTLRCSPKSGHDTVSWYQQALGQGPQFIFQYYEEEERQRGNFPDRFSGHQFPNYSSELNVNALLLGDSALYLCASSGTPVNTEAFFGQGTRLTVV.

The chain joins TRBV6-5 to TRBJ1-3; D may be TRBD1 (6 bases). CDR1 and CDR2 (germline): MNHEY, SVGAGI. V was pared by 6 bases and J by 4 bases, with 13 bases between. The CDR3 contains 14 residues. The CDR3 DNA is TGTGCCAGCAGCAGGGGTCAGGGGGGAAACACCATATATTTT. As protein: CASSRGQGGNTIYF.

The table lists this clone with a few counts. J is TRBJ2-7 and V is TRBV7-2; 7 positions match TRBD2. Germline loops: CDR1 SGHTA, CDR2 FQGNSA. The CDR3 covers 14 residues. V trimming: 3 bases; J trimming: 4 bases; junction bases outside the gene matches: 6. CDR3 in amino acids: CASSFWGRAYEQYF. Written as DNA, the CDR3 is TGTGCCAGCAGCTTTTGGGGGAGGGCATACGAGCAGTACTTC.